One sample yielded the 22 T cell receptor beta chains listed below, sequenced in a study of blood T cell repertoires in COVID-19. Assay: immunoSEQ multiplex PCR; the TCRdb copy retains only in-frame clones and omits some. The sample carries about 190,000 clones, 82% recorded once. The sequenced sample consisted of peripheral blood. The receptors were sampled from a woman aged 55-69 years with COVID-19, enrolled during active disease.

This rearrangement joins TRBV28 to TRBJ2-1, with 10 bases lining up with TRBD2. Germline trimming cut 4 bases from V and 4 bases from J; bases unmatched to any gene: 7. Germline CDR1 is MDHEN and CDR2 is SYDVKM. This CDR3 has 16 amino acids. Here the CDR3 reads CASSSIAGGLYNEQFF. CDR3 sequence (DNA): TGTGCCAGCAGTTCCATAGCGGGAGGACTGTACAATGAGCAGTTCTTC.

J is TRBJ1-2 and V is TRBV29-1; 10 nucleotides align to TRBD1. The germline CDR1 and CDR2 sequences are SQVTM and ANQGSEA. J gave up 10 bases and V 4 bases, and 3 bases lay outside the gene matches. The CDR3 extends over 11 amino acids. DNA of the CDR3: TGCAGCGTTGGACAGGGGGCTGTCTACACCTTC. This codes for CSVGQGAVYTF.

The count of this clone is one. The rearrangement uses TRBV6-6 and TRBJ1-5; the D gene is possibly TRBD1 (6 bases). Trimming shortened V by 8 bases and J by 12 bases, and 11 bases separated the two germline ends. Germline V gives CDR1 MNHNY, CDR2 SVGAGI (reference sequence). The CDR3 loop spans 10 amino acids. The CDR3 here is CASGSGDQHF. CDR3 DNA sequence: TGTGCCAGCGGATCAGGGGACCAGCATTTT.

The CDR3 nucleotides are TGTGCCAGCAGCGACAGGAGAAATTCACCCCTCCACTTT. Translated: CASSDRRNSPLHF. The chain combines TRBV3-1 (or the pseudogene TRBV3-2) with TRBJ1-6, with TRBD1 as a possible D gene (6 bases). CDR1 is LGHDT and CDR2 is YNNKEL in the germline V gene (reference sequence). CDR3 size: 13 residues. Trimming cost V 5 bases and J 7 bases, with 9 bases left between them.

The gene calls are TRBV11-2 and TRBJ1-5; D call uncertain. V was trimmed by 4 bases and J by 0 bases, leaving 7 bases between them. The length of the CDR3 is 14 residues. Germline CDR1 reads SGHAT; CDR2 reads FQNNGV. The CDR3 nucleotides read TGTGCCAGCAGCTCCACAAGTAGCAATCAGCCCCAGCATTTT. As protein: CASSSTSSNQPQHF. The whole variable domain, remainder taken from reference TRBV11-2 and TRBJ1-5, is EAGVAQSPRYKIIEKRQSVAFWCNPISGHATLYWYQQILGQGPKLLIQFQNNGVVDDSQLPKDRFSAERLKGVDSTLKIQPAKLEDSAVYLCASSSTSSNQPQHFGDGTRLSIL.

The chain is built from TRBV4-3 and TRBJ2-1; D may be TRBD1 (5 bases). The CDR3 has 15 amino acids. The germline V gene has CDR1 LGHNA and CDR2 YSLEER. Trimming left V 1 base short and J 7 bases short, with 14 bases between. The CDR3 coding sequence is TGCGCCAGCAGCCAAGCCCTAGGAACAGGTAATGAGCAGTTCTTC. This encodes CASSQALGTGNEQFF.

The rearrangement links TRBV7-3 to TRBJ2-5; 12 nucleotides line up with TRBD2. With 5 bases clipped from V and 5 bases from J, the junction kept 6 bases outside the gene matches. Germline CDR1 reads SGHTA; CDR2 reads FQGTGA. This CDR3 has 15 amino acids. The CDR3 loop reads CASSHRLAGDETQYF. As DNA, the CDR3 is TGTGCCAGCAGCCATCGACTAGCGGGAGACGAGACCCAGTACTTC.

The chain carries TRBV13 and TRBJ1-3; D is possibly TRBD1 (5 bases). Germline loops: CDR1 PRHDT, CDR2 FYEKMQ (reference sequence). The V and J ends lost 1 base and 0 bases respectively, with 13 bases between them. CDR3 length: 17 residues. For the CDR3, the DNA is TGTGCCAGCAGCTTAGAAGGGGCGACCATCTCTGGAAACACCATATATTTT. It specifies CASSLEGATISGNTIYF.

This chain joins TRBV9 and TRBJ2-3, with 7 bases that match TRBD2. CDR3 size: 16 residues. Germline V CDR1 and CDR2: SGDLS, YYNGEE. Germline trimming cut 0 bases from V and 1 base from J; bases unmatched to any gene: 5. CDR3 sequence reads: CASSVASGVRTDTQYF. The CDR3 DNA reads TGTGCCAGCAGCGTAGCCAGCGGGGTGCGCACAGATACGCAGTATTTT.

The chain is built from TRBV5-1 and TRBJ1-1, with TRBD1 as a possible D gene (5 bases). CDR1 and CDR2 (germline): SGHRS, YFSETQ. The V end lost 3 bases, the J end lost 2 bases, and 14 bases lay between the germline ends. The CDR3 runs to 15 residues. The CDR3 region is CASSWGVVSNTEAFF. CDR3 DNA sequence: TGCGCCAGCAGCTGGGGCGTCGTTTCAAACACTGAAGCTTTCTTT.

J is TRBJ1-1 and V is TRBV27; D is perhaps TRBD1 (6 bases). The CDR3 runs to 19 residues. Per germline, CDR1 MNHEY and CDR2 SMNVEV (reference sequence). The germline V and J ends were trimmed by 0 bases and 4 bases, with 24 bases remaining between them. The CDR3 bases are TGTGCCAGCAGTTTATCTGGGTTCTTTTTTCAGGGGCGAGGCACTGAAGCTTTCTTT. Translating it yields CASSLSGFFFQGRGTEAFF.

V usage is TRBV3-1 (or the pseudogene TRBV3-2) and J usage is TRBJ2-7; tentatively, D is TRBD1 (6 bases). The CDR3 extends over 15 amino acids. With 4 bases removed from V and 6 bases from J, the gap between germline ends came to 19 bases. The V gene's germline CDR1 is LGHDT and CDR2 YNNKEL (reference sequence). The CDR3 DNA reads TGTGCCAGCAGCCTCGGACAGCCTTTTGGTAGCGAGCAGTACGTC. Translation: CASSLGQPFGSEQYV.

V usage is TRBV2 and J usage is TRBJ2-1; D possibly corresponds to TRBD2 (5 bases). The V gene's germline CDR1 is SNHLY and CDR2 FYNNEI. V was clipped by 7 bases and J by 10 bases, with 14 bases between them. This CDR3 spans 12 amino acids. The DNA for the CDR3 is TGTGCCAGCACGGACTCAGGCAGCGAGCAGTTCTTC. This sequence encodes CASTDSGSEQFF.

The V gene is TRBV3-1 (or the pseudogene TRBV3-2), the J gene TRBJ1-4; D not resolved. Trimming took off 6 bases at V and 0 bases at J, with 5 bases between the two ends. Germline values: CDR1 LGHDT, CDR2 YNNKEL (reference sequence). The CDR3 consists of 13 residues. For the CDR3, the DNA is TGTGCCAGCAGTAAAACAACTAATGAAAAACTGTTTTTT. Amino acids: CASSKTTNEKLFF.

V is TRBV6-2 or TRBV6-3 and J is TRBJ1-5; D remains unclear. The CDR3 consists of 16 residues. CDR1 and CDR2 from the germline V gene are MNHEY and SVGEGT. V shed 0 bases and J shed 3 bases, with 12 bases lying between them. The DNA for the CDR3 is TGTGCCAGCAGTTACTCCCTAGGACTCCTCAATCAGCCCCAGCATTTT. Translating it yields CASSYSLGLLNQPQHF.

In DNA form, the CDR3 reads TGTGCCAGCAGTTACGGAAATACACGAGGAAAAACTGAAGCTTTCTTT. Its translation: CASSYGNTRGKTEAFF. The chain is built from TRBV6-6 and TRBJ1-1; D is undetermined. The germline gives CDR1 MNHNY, CDR2 SVGAGI (reference sequence). V gave up 2 bases and J gave up 5 bases, with 18 bases separating them. The CDR3 spans 16 residues.

The J gene is TRBJ2-5, the V gene TRBV18; 11 bases line up with TRBD1. Trimming removed 4 bases from V and 2 bases from J; junction bases left unmatched: 3. Per germline, CDR1 KGHSH and CDR2 LQKENI. This CDR3 region has 15 residues. The CDR3 DNA follows: TGTGCCAGCTCACTCGGGACAGGGGGACAAGAGACCCAGTACTTC. Translated: CASSLGTGGQETQYF.

V and J are TRBV6-5 and TRBJ1-6, with D possibly being TRBD1 (6 bases). The CDR3 length is 15 residues. V lost 2 bases and J 9 bases, leaving 14 bases between the germline ends. CDR1 and CDR2 (germline): MNHEY, SVGAGI. CDR3 in amino acids: CASSYGGQPGSPLHF. The CDR3 DNA sequence: TGTGCCAGCAGTTACGGAGGACAGCCGGGTTCACCCCTCCACTTT.

The V gene is TRBV24-1, the J gene TRBJ2-1; the D gene is possibly TRBD1 (5 bases). There are 14 residues in the CDR3. In germline, CDR1 is KGHDR, CDR2 SFDVKD. Trimming removed 2 bases at V and 4 bases at J, with 8 bases between. The CDR3 reads CATSDSRQYNEQFF. CDR3 DNA sequence: TGTGCCACCAGTGATTCCCGACAGTACAATGAGCAGTTCTTC.

The gene calls are TRBV13 and TRBJ2-2; 8 positions agree with TRBD2. Germline values: CDR1 PRHDT, CDR2 FYEKMQ (reference sequence). Germline trimming cut 5 bases from V and 2 bases from J; bases unmatched to any gene: 7. This CDR3 is built from 16 residues. Here the CDR3 reads CASSLQRGPNTGELFF. The DNA of the CDR3 is TGTGCCAGCAGCCTTCAGCGGGGGCCTAACACCGGGGAGCTGTTTTTT.

CDR3: CASSYETGQGSNQPQHF. CDR3 sequence (DNA): TGTGCCAGCAGTTACGAAACAGGACAGGGGAGCAATCAGCCCCAGCATTTT. The V gene is TRBV6-2 or TRBV6-3, the J gene TRBJ1-5; 9 bases map to TRBD1. The CDR3 length is 17 residues. Germline CDR1 and CDR2: MNHEY and SVGEGT. The J segment lost 1 base and the V segment lost 2 bases, leaving 6 bases of the junction unmatched.

The CDR3 nucleotides read TGTGCCAGCAGCTTAGGCCCTCGCGGGTCAATCTACGAGCAGTACTTC. Its translation: CASSLGPRGSIYEQYF. V gene TRBV7-2 combines with J gene TRBJ2-7, with a tentative D call TRBD2 (5 bases). Per the germline V gene, CDR1 is SGHTA and CDR2 is FQGNSA. The CDR3 contains 16 residues. V lost 1 base and J 3 bases, leaving 16 bases between the germline ends. The whole variable domain, remainder taken from reference TRBV7-2 and TRBJ2-7, is GAGVSQSPSNKVTEKGKDVELRCDPISGHTALYWYRQSLGQGLEFLIYFQGNSAPDKSGLPSDRFSAERTGGSVSTLTIQRTQQEDSAVYLCASSLGPRGSIYEQYFGPGTRLTVT.